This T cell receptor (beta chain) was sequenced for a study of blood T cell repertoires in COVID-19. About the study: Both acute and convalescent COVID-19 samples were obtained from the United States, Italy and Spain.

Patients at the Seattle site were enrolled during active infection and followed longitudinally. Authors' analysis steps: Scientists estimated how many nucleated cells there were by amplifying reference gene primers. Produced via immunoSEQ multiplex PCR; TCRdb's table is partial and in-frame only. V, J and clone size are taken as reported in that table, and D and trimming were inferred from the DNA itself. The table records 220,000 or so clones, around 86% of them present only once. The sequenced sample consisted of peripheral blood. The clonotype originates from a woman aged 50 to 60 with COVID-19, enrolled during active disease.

CDR3 in DNA: TGTGCCAGCAGTTACTCGGTCGAGGGGAACACTGAAGCTTTCTTT. Its translation: CASSYSVEGNTEAFF. This chain connects TRBV6-5 to TRBJ1-1; D is ambiguous. The CDR3 is made up of 15 amino acids. Deletions cut 0 bases from V and 1 base from J, with 9 bases between. Germline V gene lookup returns CDR1 MNHEY and CDR2 SVGAGI.